These T cell receptor beta chains were read from a single sample in a study of T cell responses to AZD1222 COVID-19 vaccine. TCRdb's table, derived via immunoSEQ multiplex PCR, lists solely in-frame clones and lacks some. The sample records about 110,000 clones, roughly 85% being singletons. This sample comprised peripheral blood, obtained 28 days after the second AZD1222 dose. The receptors were sampled from an adult who received the AZD1222 COVID-19 vaccine. CDR3s include the opening cysteine and the closing phenylalanine or tryptophan. Each record gives: J gene, D gene, V gene, CDR3 length, clone size, CDR3 protein, CDR3 DNA. The D gene is left open where the match is weak. Clone size appears in some rows only: once, few, many, or a class for an expanded clone.

j_call: TRBJ1-2; d_call: NA; v_call: TRBV28; cdr3_length: 17; clone_size: NA; cdr3_aa: CASSLRGRGEGNYGYTF; cdr3_nt: TGTGCCAGCAGTTTAAGAGGCCGCGGCGAGGGGAACTATGGCTACACCTTC
j_call: TRBJ1-2; d_call: NA; v_call: TRBV4-1; cdr3_length: 13; clone_size: NA; cdr3_aa: CASSQEENYGYTF; cdr3_nt: TGCGCCAGCAGCCAGGAGGAAAACTATGGCTACACCTTC
j_call: TRBJ2-7; d_call: NA; v_call: TRBV25-1; cdr3_length: 13; clone_size: NA; cdr3_aa: CASSEVRGYEQYF; cdr3_nt: TGTGCCAGCAGTGAGGTCAGGGGCTACGAGCAGTACTTC
j_call: TRBJ2-6; d_call: NA; v_call: TRBV27; cdr3_length: 15; clone_size: once; cdr3_aa: CASSLGSSGANVLTF; cdr3_nt: TGTGCCAGCAGTTTAGGTAGCTCCGGGGCCAACGTCCTGACTTTC
j_call: TRBJ1-2; d_call: NA; v_call: TRBV3-1/TRBV3-2; cdr3_length: 13; clone_size: NA; cdr3_aa: CASSQYDRPGYTF; cdr3_nt: TGTGCCAGCAGCCAGTATGACAGGCCTGGCTACACCTTC
j_call: TRBJ1-1; d_call: TRBD1; v_call: TRBV7-9; cdr3_length: 18; clone_size: NA; cdr3_aa: CASSSGGVTGTGENEAFF; cdr3_nt: TGTGCCAGCAGCTCCGGCGGTGTTACCGGGACAGGGGAGAATGAAGCTTTCTTT
j_call: TRBJ2-1; d_call: TRBD2; v_call: TRBV27; cdr3_length: 15; clone_size: NA; cdr3_aa: CASSLAGGPFDEQFF; cdr3_nt: TGTGCCAGCAGTTTAGCGGGGGGGCCTTTCGATGAGCAGTTCTTC
j_call: TRBJ1-3; d_call: NA; v_call: TRBV15; cdr3_length: 19; clone_size: once; cdr3_aa: CATSNLGRKATTSGDTIYF; cdr3_nt: TGTGCCACCAGCAATCTGGGCAGGAAAGCCACGACGTCGGGGGACACCATATATTTT
j_call: TRBJ1-2; d_call: NA; v_call: TRBV4-1; cdr3_length: 16; clone_size: NA; cdr3_aa: CASSQDRSGANYGYTF; cdr3_nt: TGCGCCAGCAGCCAAGATAGAAGCGGGGCTAACTATGGCTACACCTTC
j_call: TRBJ1-5; d_call: TRBD1; v_call: TRBV7-9; cdr3_length: 14; clone_size: NA; cdr3_aa: CASSSQTGSQPQHF; cdr3_nt: TGTGCCAGCAGCTCTCAGACAGGGAGCCAGCCCCAGCATTTT
j_call: TRBJ1-2; d_call: NA; v_call: TRBV5-4; cdr3_length: 16; clone_size: NA; cdr3_aa: CASSPPRGNKIYGYTF; cdr3_nt: TGTGCCAGCAGCCCCCCACGGGGCAACAAAATCTATGGCTACACCTTC
j_call: TRBJ1-1; d_call: NA; v_call: TRBV29-1; cdr3_length: 14; clone_size: NA; cdr3_aa: CSVEGRTGNTEAFF; cdr3_nt: TGCAGCGTTGAAGGCCGGACGGGAAACACTGAAGCTTTCTTT
j_call: TRBJ2-2; d_call: TRBD1; v_call: TRBV2; cdr3_length: 16; clone_size: NA; cdr3_aa: CASSVDRGRGTGELFF; cdr3_nt: TGTGCCAGCAGTGTCGACAGGGGAAGGGGCACCGGGGAGCTGTTTTTT
j_call: TRBJ2-7; d_call: NA; v_call: TRBV5-1; cdr3_length: 13; clone_size: NA; cdr3_aa: CASSLNGLYEQYF; cdr3_nt: TGCGCCAGCAGCTTGAACGGCCTCTACGAGCAGTACTTC
j_call: TRBJ1-1; d_call: NA; v_call: TRBV30; cdr3_length: 12; clone_size: NA; cdr3_aa: CAWGGTNTEAFF; cdr3_nt: TGTGCCTGGGGAGGGACCAACACTGAAGCTTTCTTT
j_call: TRBJ2-1; d_call: TRBD2; v_call: TRBV5-1; cdr3_length: 19; clone_size: NA; cdr3_aa: CASSLFGTSGVSSYNEQFF; cdr3_nt: TGCGCCAGCAGCTTGTTTGGGACTAGCGGGGTGAGCTCCTACAATGAGCAGTTCTTC
j_call: TRBJ2-1; d_call: TRBD1; v_call: TRBV24-1; cdr3_length: 16; clone_size: NA; cdr3_aa: CATSDATGGANNEQFF; cdr3_nt: TGTGCCACCAGTGATGCCACAGGGGGCGCGAACAATGAGCAGTTCTTC
j_call: TRBJ2-5; d_call: NA; v_call: TRBV4-1; cdr3_length: 14; clone_size: NA; cdr3_aa: CASSQESQGETQYF; cdr3_nt: TGCGCCAGCAGCCAAGAGTCACAGGGAGAGACCCAGTACTTC
j_call: TRBJ1-2; d_call: TRBD1; v_call: TRBV7-2; cdr3_length: 14; clone_size: few; cdr3_aa: CASSLDRRNYGYTF; cdr3_nt: TGTGCCAGCAGCTTGGACAGGCGAAACTATGGCTACACCTTC
j_call: TRBJ1-5; d_call: NA; v_call: TRBV9; cdr3_length: 13; clone_size: once; cdr3_aa: CASSVGQNQPQHF; cdr3_nt: TGTGCCAGCAGCGTAGGTCAGAATCAGCCCCAGCATTTT
j_call: TRBJ1-2; d_call: TRBD1; v_call: TRBV7-9; cdr3_length: 12; clone_size: NA; cdr3_aa: CASSAGGYGYTF; cdr3_nt: TGTGCCAGCAGTGCAGGGGGCTATGGCTACACCTTC
j_call: TRBJ1-3; d_call: NA; v_call: TRBV4-1; cdr3_length: 16; clone_size: NA; cdr3_aa: CASSQGRAASGNTIYF; cdr3_nt: TGCGCCAGCAGCCAAGGGAGGGCTGCCTCTGGAAACACCATATATTTT
j_call: TRBJ1-2; d_call: TRBD1; v_call: TRBV7-9; cdr3_length: 13; clone_size: NA; cdr3_aa: CASSLGQGYGYTF; cdr3_nt: TGTGCCAGCAGCTTAGGACAGGGATATGGCTACACCTTC
j_call: TRBJ2-5; d_call: NA; v_call: TRBV15; cdr3_length: 13; clone_size: NA; cdr3_aa: CATSRDREETQYF; cdr3_nt: TGTGCCACCAGCAGGGACAGAGAAGAGACCCAGTACTTC
j_call: TRBJ2-7; d_call: NA; v_call: TRBV2; cdr3_length: 13; clone_size: NA; cdr3_aa: CASSQEITGEQYF; cdr3_nt: TGTGCCAGCAGTCAAGAGATTACAGGAGAGCAGTACTTC
j_call: TRBJ1-6; d_call: TRBD1; v_call: TRBV19; cdr3_length: 13; clone_size: NA; cdr3_aa: CASSIPGTGVSWF; cdr3_nt: TGTGCCAGTAGTATCCCCGGGACAGGAGTTTCGTGGTTT
j_call: TRBJ1-2; d_call: NA; v_call: TRBV6-1; cdr3_length: 16; clone_size: NA; cdr3_aa: CASSEATGPFNYGYTF; cdr3_nt: TGTGCCAGCAGTGAAGCCACAGGGCCTTTTAACTATGGCTACACCTTC
j_call: TRBJ2-2; d_call: NA; v_call: TRBV18; cdr3_length: 17; clone_size: NA; cdr3_aa: CASSPTIHPRPAGELFF; cdr3_nt: TGTGCCAGCTCACCAACCATTCACCCTCGTCCCGCCGGGGAGCTGTTTTTT
j_call: TRBJ1-5; d_call: TRBD1; v_call: TRBV18; cdr3_length: 19; clone_size: NA; cdr3_aa: CASSPPGQGAPYSNQPQHF; cdr3_nt: TGTGCCAGCTCACCACCGGGACAGGGGGCACCCTATAGCAATCAGCCCCAGCATTTT
j_call: TRBJ1-2; d_call: NA; v_call: TRBV3-1/TRBV3-2; cdr3_length: 17; clone_size: NA; cdr3_aa: CASSPTPGAPTNYGYTF; cdr3_nt: TGTGCCAGCAGCCCGACCCCAGGGGCTCCCACTAACTATGGCTACACCTTC
j_call: TRBJ1-1; d_call: NA; v_call: TRBV9; cdr3_length: 12; clone_size: NA; cdr3_aa: CASSVGGTEAFF; cdr3_nt: TGTGCCAGCAGCGTAGGGGGGACTGAAGCTTTCTTT
j_call: TRBJ1-5; d_call: NA; v_call: TRBV7-9; cdr3_length: 14; clone_size: NA; cdr3_aa: CASSLDAGGQPQHF; cdr3_nt: TGTGCCAGCAGCTTAGACGCGGGGGGTCAGCCCCAGCATTTT
j_call: TRBJ2-7; d_call: TRBD2; v_call: TRBV29-1; cdr3_length: 12; clone_size: NA; cdr3_aa: CSVRGTIYEQYF; cdr3_nt: TGCAGCGTGCGAGGGACTATCTACGAGCAGTACTTC
j_call: TRBJ1-5; d_call: NA; v_call: TRBV5-1; cdr3_length: 15; clone_size: few; cdr3_aa: CASSLESGRGQPQHF; cdr3_nt: TGCGCCAGCAGCTTGGAGTCTGGGAGAGGGCAGCCCCAGCATTTT
j_call: TRBJ2-3; d_call: NA; v_call: TRBV7-3; cdr3_length: 13; clone_size: NA; cdr3_aa: CASSTTGTDTQYF; cdr3_nt: TGTGCCAGCAGCACGACAGGCACAGATACGCAGTATTTT
j_call: TRBJ2-7; d_call: NA; v_call: TRBV5-4; cdr3_length: 13; clone_size: few; cdr3_aa: CASSLAARGEQYF; cdr3_nt: TGTGCCAGCAGCTTGGCCGCGAGGGGTGAGCAGTACTTC
j_call: TRBJ1-2; d_call: TRBD1; v_call: TRBV5-1; cdr3_length: 15; clone_size: NA; cdr3_aa: CASSYRLDRVYGYTF; cdr3_nt: TGCGCCAGCAGCTACCGACTAGACAGGGTCTATGGCTACACCTTC
j_call: TRBJ2-1; d_call: TRBD2; v_call: TRBV5-6; cdr3_length: 18; clone_size: once; cdr3_aa: CASSLAAILAGGHDEQFF; cdr3_nt: TGTGCCAGCAGCTTGGCTGCGATATTAGCGGGGGGGCACGATGAGCAGTTCTTC
j_call: TRBJ1-1; d_call: TRBD1; v_call: TRBV6-5; cdr3_length: 14; clone_size: NA; cdr3_aa: CASSQQGTNTEAFF; cdr3_nt: TGTGCCAGCAGCCAACAGGGGACGAACACTGAAGCTTTCTTT
j_call: TRBJ1-6; d_call: NA; v_call: TRBV10-3; cdr3_length: 14; clone_size: NA; cdr3_aa: CAIRGGRHNSPLHF; cdr3_nt: TGTGCCATCAGGGGCGGCCGGCATAATTCACCCCTCCACTTT
j_call: TRBJ1-6; d_call: NA; v_call: TRBV7-6; cdr3_length: 15; clone_size: NA; cdr3_aa: CASSQGAGTSSPLHF; cdr3_nt: TGTGCCAGCAGCCAAGGGGCAGGGACGAGTTCACCCCTCCACTTT
j_call: TRBJ2-6; d_call: NA; v_call: TRBV9; cdr3_length: 16; clone_size: NA; cdr3_aa: CASSVGGGSGANVLTF; cdr3_nt: TGTGCCAGCAGCGTAGGAGGTGGCTCTGGGGCCAACGTCCTGACTTTC
j_call: TRBJ2-7; d_call: NA; v_call: TRBV5-4; cdr3_length: 14; clone_size: NA; cdr3_aa: CASSLNLGAYEQYF; cdr3_nt: TGTGCCAGCAGCTTGAACTTAGGGGCCTACGAGCAGTACTTC
j_call: TRBJ2-2; d_call: NA; v_call: TRBV7-6; cdr3_length: 16; clone_size: NA; cdr3_aa: CASSLESGGNTGELFF; cdr3_nt: TGTGCCAGCAGCTTAGAGTCCGGGGGAAACACCGGGGAGCTGTTTTTT
j_call: TRBJ2-1; d_call: TRBD2; v_call: TRBV11-3; cdr3_length: 15; clone_size: NA; cdr3_aa: CASSLERGAYNEQFF; cdr3_nt: TGTGCCAGCAGCTTAGAACGGGGGGCCTACAATGAGCAGTTCTTC
j_call: TRBJ1-5; d_call: NA; v_call: TRBV7-9; cdr3_length: 14; clone_size: NA; cdr3_aa: CASSLDRSSSPQHF; cdr3_nt: TGTGCCAGCAGTCTCGACAGGTCCTCGTCACCCCAGCATTTT
j_call: TRBJ1-3; d_call: NA; v_call: TRBV12-5; cdr3_length: 16; clone_size: NA; cdr3_aa: CASGRAGPAAGNTIYF; cdr3_nt: TGTGCTAGTGGTCGGGCAGGCCCTGCGGCCGGAAACACCATATATTTT
j_call: TRBJ2-1; d_call: TRBD1; v_call: TRBV9; cdr3_length: 17; clone_size: NA; cdr3_aa: CASSVGDRGRVYNEQFF; cdr3_nt: TGTGCCAGCAGCGTAGGGGACAGGGGGAGGGTATACAATGAGCAGTTCTTC